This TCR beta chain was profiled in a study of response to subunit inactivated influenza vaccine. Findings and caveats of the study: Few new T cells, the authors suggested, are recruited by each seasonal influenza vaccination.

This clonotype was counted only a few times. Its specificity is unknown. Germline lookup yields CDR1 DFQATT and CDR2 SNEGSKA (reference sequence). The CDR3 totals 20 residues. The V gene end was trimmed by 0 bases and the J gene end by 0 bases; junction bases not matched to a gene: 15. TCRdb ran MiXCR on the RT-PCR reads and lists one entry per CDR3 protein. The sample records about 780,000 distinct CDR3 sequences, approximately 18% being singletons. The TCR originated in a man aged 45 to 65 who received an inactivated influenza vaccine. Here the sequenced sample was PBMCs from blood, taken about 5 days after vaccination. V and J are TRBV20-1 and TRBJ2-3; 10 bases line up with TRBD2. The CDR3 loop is CSARDASGGPGVLSTDTQYF. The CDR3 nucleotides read TGCAGTGCTAGAGATGCTAGCGGGGGCCCGGGGGTTCTAAGCACAGATACGCAGTATTTT.